Each of the 22 T cell receptor beta chains below was sequenced from the same sample in a study of OX40 agonist ivuxolimab in advanced cancers. Profiled with immunoSEQ multiplex PCR; TCRdb holds only in-frame clones, not every one. Of 40,000 to 55,000 clones in the sample, roughly 82% were seen once. The specimen comprised CD4+ or CD8+ T cells sorted from blood, sampled in a trial of the OX40 agonist ivuxolimab. The receptors stem from an adult with an advanced solid tumor such as melanoma, head and neck, liver or kidney cancer.

A single count supports this clone. The J gene is TRBJ1-2, the V gene TRBV27, with D maybe TRBD1 (6 bases). CDR1 is MNHEY, CDR2 SMNVEV, per germline (reference sequence). Trimming removed 3 bases from V and 4 bases from J, with 9 bases in between. This CDR3 has 13 residues. Written as DNA, the CDR3 is TGTGCCAGCAGTTTGGGCAGGGGCTATGGCTACACCTTC. This encodes CASSLGRGYGYTF.

The gene calls are TRBV6-1 and TRBJ1-4; TRBD1 matches at 7 bases. This CDR3 contains 13 residues. Germline lookup yields CDR1 MNHNS and CDR2 SASEGT. The ends lost 8 bases at V and 7 bases at J; junction bases unmatched: 7. The CDR3 is CASDGQVGEKLFF. The CDR3 bases are TGTGCCAGCGACGGACAGGTTGGTGAAAAACTGTTTTTT.

This clone was counted a few times. V is TRBV27 and J is TRBJ2-6; perhaps D is TRBD1 or TRBD2 (5 bases each). Germline V gives CDR1 MNHEY, CDR2 SMNVEV (reference sequence). The CDR3 is made up of 18 amino acids. The V and J ends lost 2 bases and 3 bases respectively, with 17 bases between them. This CDR3 reads CASSLTLGTVNGANVLTF. CDR3 sequence (DNA): TGTGCCAGCAGTTTAACTCTCGGGACCGTGAATGGGGCCAACGTCCTGACTTTC.

This clone was detected a few times. This sequence joins TRBV6-1 and TRBJ1-5, with D uncertain. Germline CDR1 and CDR2: MNHNS and SASEGT. This CDR3 region has 15 residues. Trimming left V 3 bases short and J 3 bases short, with 12 bases between. CDR3 amino acids: CASSDREGFNQPQHF. Here the CDR3 DNA reads TGTGCCAGCAGTGATCGTGAGGGCTTCAATCAGCCCCAGCATTTT.

The chain has TRBV6-4 and TRBJ2-7; D gene unclear. The V and J ends lost 5 bases and 2 bases respectively, with 19 bases between them. The CDR3 totals 16 residues. The V gene's germline CDR1 is MRHNA and CDR2 SNTAGT. The CDR3 bases are TGTGCCAGCAGTAAACCGCCAGTTTGTGGAGCCTACGAGCAGTACTTC. Its protein is CASSKPPVCGAYEQYF.

The chain is built from TRBV9 and TRBJ2-1; D may be TRBD1 (5 bases). CDR3 size: 16 residues. CDR1 is SGDLS and CDR2 is YYNGEE in the germline V gene. Trimming took 4 bases from V and 5 from J, leaving 19 bases between them. The CDR3 is CASSTMGRKDNNEQFF. Here the CDR3 DNA reads TGTGCCAGCAGCACCATGGGGCGGAAAGATAACAATGAGCAGTTCTTC. Combining the CDR3 with reference TRBV9 and TRBJ2-1 gives the whole variable domain DSGVTQTPKHLITATGQRVTLRCSPRSGDLSVYWYQQSLDQGLQFLIQYYNGEERAKGNILERFSAQQFPDLHSELNLSSLELGDSALYFCASSTMGRKDNNEQFFGPGTRLTVL.

This chain links TRBV19 with TRBJ1-1; 8 bases are a match to TRBD1. The CDR3 contains 14 residues. CDR1 and CDR2 from the germline V gene are LNHDA and SQIVND (reference sequence). The V and J ends lost 3 bases and 7 bases, in that order; junction bases with no gene match: 7. Written as DNA, the CDR3 is TGTGCCAGTAGTATGAGTAGACAGGGGATTGAAGCTTTCTTT. As protein: CASSMSRQGIEAFF.

The rearrangement joins TRBV14 to TRBJ1-1; no clear D. The CDR3 runs 14 residues. V was pared by 0 bases and J by 4 bases, with 9 bases between. Germline V gene data show CDR1 as SGHDN and CDR2 as FVKESK. The CDR3 bases are TGTGCCAGCAGCCAAGATTTGAAGGCCACTGAAGCTTTCTTT. Protein sequence: CASSQDLKATEAFF.

The chain couples TRBV9 to TRBJ2-3; D is perhaps TRBD2 (5 bases). Trimming removed 0 bases from V and 6 bases from J, with 20 bases in between. CDR1 is SGDLS and CDR2 is YYNGEE in the germline V gene. CDR3 length: 17 amino acids. The CDR3 bases are TGTGCCAGCAGCGTAGCTGGACTGACTAACAGATTGGATACGCAGTATTTT. This translates into CASSVAGLTNRLDTQYF.

The chain recombines TRBV19 with TRBJ1-5; D gene unclear. Trimming shortened V by 3 bases and J by 2 bases, and 8 bases separated the two germline ends. CDR1 is LNHDA and CDR2 is SQIVND in the germline V gene (reference sequence). This CDR3 is built from 14 residues. CDR3 residues: CASSMDARNQPQHF. DNA of the CDR3: TGTGCCAGTAGTATGGACGCGCGCAATCAGCCCCAGCATTTT. Variable domain in full (rest from reference TRBV19 and TRBJ1-5): DGGITQSPKYLFRKEGQNVTLSCEQNLNHDAMYWYRQDPGQGLRLIYYSQIVNDFQKGDIAEGYSVSREKKESFPLTVTSAQKNPTAFYLCASSMDARNQPQHFGDGTRLSIL.

The rearrangement uses TRBV11-2 and TRBJ1-1; D not resolved. Trimming cost V 0 bases and J 5 bases, with 7 bases left between them. Germline loops: CDR1 SGHAT, CDR2 FQNNGV. The CDR3 is 13 residues long. For the CDR3, the DNA is TGTGCCAGCAGCTTAGATAGGCGAACTGAAGCTTTCTTT. Its translation: CASSLDRRTEAFF. The whole variable domain, filled in from reference TRBV11-2 and TRBJ1-1, reads EAGVAQSPRYKIIEKRQSVAFWCNPISGHATLYWYQQILGQGPKLLIQFQNNGVVDDSQLPKDRFSAERLKGVDSTLKIQPAKLEDSAVYLCASSLDRRTEAFFGQGTRLTVV.

This rearrangement joins TRBV27 to TRBJ1-6; D not certain. V dropped 5 bases and J dropped 0 bases, with 11 bases sitting between them. Germline CDR1 MNHEY, CDR2 SMNVEV (reference sequence). There are 16 residues in the CDR3. CDR3 bases: TGTGCCAGCAGTCCAGGAGGGAGCTCCTATAATTCACCCCTCCACTTT. Translated: CASSPGGSSYNSPLHF.

The chain links TRBV18 to TRBJ2-1; 7 positions agree with TRBD2. Per germline, CDR1 KGHSH and CDR2 LQKENI. The CDR3 consists of 19 residues. Losses at the gene ends were 0 bases for V and 4 bases for J; bases not matched to a gene: 15. CDR3 protein: CASSPPLQARETIYNEQFF. CDR3 nucleotides: TGTGCCAGCTCACCACCGCTCCAGGCGCGGGAGACTATTTACAATGAGCAGTTCTTC.

V gene TRBV7-6 combines with J gene TRBJ2-7, with D possibly being TRBD1 (5 bases). Germline CDR1 is SGHVS and CDR2 is FNYEAQ. V was trimmed by 2 bases and J by 6 bases, leaving 8 bases between them. The CDR3 sequence is 12 residues long. The CDR3 sequence is CASSLQGGEQYF. In DNA form, the CDR3 reads TGTGCCAGCAGCTTACAGGGTGGCGAGCAGTACTTC.

CDR3 region: CASSRQGENIQYF. CDR3 DNA: TGTGCCAGCAGCAGACAGGGAGAAAACATTCAGTACTTC. The gene calls are TRBV5-4 and TRBJ2-4; TRBD1 agrees at 7 bases. The CDR3 spans 13 residues. Germline V gives CDR1 SGHNT, CDR2 YYREEE (reference sequence). Unmatched junction bases numbered 3, after V lost 4 bases and J lost 5 bases.

The chain couples TRBV9 to TRBJ1-4; D gene unclear. V lost 0 bases and J lost 5, with 8 bases in between. Germline V gene lookup returns CDR1 SGDLS and CDR2 YYNGEE. CDR3 length: 14 residues. In DNA form, the CDR3 reads TGTGCCAGCAGCGTAGACACTTCGAATGAAAAACTGTTTTTT. It encodes CASSVDTSNEKLFF.

The chain has TRBV19 and TRBJ1-6, with 7 bases identical to TRBD1. The CDR3 spans 17 residues. V was pared by 3 bases and J by 8 bases, with 13 bases of the junction left unmatched. Germline CDR1 and CDR2: LNHDA and SQIVND (reference sequence). The CDR3 here is CASSIHDRAVEYSPLHF. The CDR3 nucleotides read TGTGCCAGTAGTATCCACGACAGGGCTGTTGAGTATTCACCCCTCCACTTT.

The chain uses TRBV7-6 and TRBJ1-4, with D possibly being TRBD1 (5 bases). The germline CDR1 and CDR2 sequences are SGHVS and FNYEAQ. This CDR3 is 15 amino acids long. Trimming took off 5 bases at V and 3 bases at J, with 13 bases between the two ends. CDR3 region: CASSPRDGPNEKLFF. CDR3 bases: TGTGCCAGCAGCCCCCGGGACGGCCCTAATGAAAAACTGTTTTTT.

The chain carries TRBV2 and TRBJ2-2; D may be TRBD1 (5 bases). V was pared by 7 bases and J by 0 bases, with 12 bases between. There are 15 residues in the CDR3. Germline V gene lookup returns CDR1 SNHLY and CDR2 FYNNEI. The chain's CDR3 is CASMQGNTNTGELFF. The CDR3 nucleotides read TGTGCCAGCATGCAGGGAAACACGAACACCGGGGAGCTGTTTTTT.

This chain joins TRBV6-1 and TRBJ2-1; no firm D call. The V end lost 2 bases, the J end lost 8 bases, and 7 bases lay between the germline ends. CDR1 and CDR2 from the germline V gene are MNHNS and SASEGT. The CDR3 covers 12 residues. In DNA, the CDR3 is TGTGCCAGCAGTGAATCTTGGGATGAGCAGTTCTTC. Its translation is CASSESWDEQFF.

The chain has TRBV9 and TRBJ2-1; 9 nucleotides line up with TRBD1. The J segment lost 12 bases and the V segment lost 4 bases, leaving 20 bases of the junction unmatched. There are 17 residues in the CDR3. CDR1 SGDLS and CDR2 YYNGEE come from the germline V gene. As DNA, the CDR3 is TGTGCCAGCAGCAAGCGTGTATCGACGGGGGGACAGGGTGGGCAGTTCTTC. Translation: CASSKRVSTGGQGGQFF. The complete variable domain, with remaining parts taken from reference TRBV9 and TRBJ2-1, reads DSGVTQTPKHLITATGQRVTLRCSPRSGDLSVYWYQQSLDQGLQFLIQYYNGEERAKGNILERFSAQQFPDLHSELNLSSLELGDSALYFCASSKRVSTGGQGGQFFGPGTRLTVL.

This sequence joins TRBV10-3 and TRBJ2-2; 9 bases map to TRBD1. Looked up from germline, CDR1 is ENHRY and CDR2 is SYGVKD. V trimming: 10 bases; J trimming: 5 bases; junction bases outside the gene matches: 8. This CDR3 contains 14 residues. The chain's CDR3 is CATRRQGETGELFF. The CDR3, as DNA: TGTGCCACTCGTAGACAGGGGGAAACCGGGGAGCTGTTTTTT.